The 25 T cell receptor beta chains reported below all come from one sample, sequenced in a study of control samples from healthy donors and cancer patients (dated by TCRdb to 2020 to 2021). Library creation used the immunoSEQ multiplex PCR assay. In TCRdb, the immuneACCESS table is reduced to in-frame sequences with V and J assigned. These tables do not hold every clone; where another copy was compared, an unresolved V gene accounts for under half, and the others remain unexplained. For this sample the table gives about 150,000 clones, of which 91% were detected only once. Of the sample, about 2.1% falls within the top ten clones. Input material: blood. Receptor source: a woman aged 40 to 50 in good health.

The J gene is TRBJ1-4, the V gene TRBV27; no firm D call. Germline CDR1 reads MNHEY; CDR2 reads SMNVEV (reference sequence). The CDR3 is 14 amino acids. The V and J ends lost 2 bases and 3 bases respectively, with 7 bases between them. The CDR3 DNA reads as TGTGCCAGCAGTTTAAGTCAGTCTAATGAAAAACTGTTTTTT. This translates into CASSLSQSNEKLFF.

The chain has TRBV5-1 and TRBJ1-1; 8 nucleotides agree with TRBD1. Germline V gene data show CDR1 as SGHRS and CDR2 as YFSETQ. This CDR3 contains 14 residues. With 3 bases clipped from V and 3 bases from J, the junction kept 4 bases outside the gene matches. The CDR3 protein is CASSSGQADTEAFF. CDR3 nucleotide sequence: TGCGCCAGCAGCTCGGGACAGGCGGACACTGAAGCTTTCTTT.

The chain couples TRBV19 to TRBJ1-1; D gene ambiguous. Germline V CDR1 and CDR2: LNHDA, SQIVND (reference sequence). With 3 bases removed from V and 6 bases from J, the gap between germline ends came to 11 bases. CDR3 length: 13 residues. This chain's CDR3 is CASSIREQSEAFF. The CDR3 DNA reads TGTGCCAGTAGTATTAGGGAACAATCTGAAGCTTTCTTT.

Only one count was recorded for this clone. V usage is TRBV7-2 and J usage is TRBJ2-7; D perhaps matches TRBD2 (5 bases). CDR1 and CDR2 (germline): SGHTA, FQGNSA. V lost 1 base, J lost 4 bases, and 17 bases lay in between. CDR3 size: 16 residues. The CDR3 region has the DNA TGTGCCAGCAGCTTAGGCCCCTCAGGAGGCTTGTACGAGCAGTACTTC. It codes for CASSLGPSGGLYEQYF.

The chain carries TRBV5-1 and TRBJ2-5, with 10 bases identical to TRBD1. Germline V CDR1 and CDR2: SGHRS, YFSETQ. Trimming cost V 3 bases and J 5 bases; bases outside gene matches: 7. The CDR3 spans 15 residues. This CDR3 is CASSSSGTGEETQYF. The DNA of the CDR3 is TGCGCCAGCAGCTCATCCGGGACAGGGGAGGAGACCCAGTACTTC.

The gene calls are TRBV14 and TRBJ2-2; D is possibly TRBD2 (5 bases). The CDR3 contains 16 residues. From germline, CDR1 is SGHDN and CDR2 FVKESK. V gave up 1 base and J gave up 5 bases, with 14 bases separating them. CDR3 region: CASSQVSTGRTGELFF. DNA of the CDR3: TGTGCCAGCAGCCAAGTGTCAACGGGAAGGACCGGGGAGCTGTTTTTT.

This clone was seen more than once but under ten times. The chain employs TRBV7-9 and TRBJ1-2; a weak D match, TRBD1 (5 bases). Per germline, CDR1 SEHNR and CDR2 FQNEAQ (reference sequence). With 0 bases removed from V and 2 bases from J, the gap between germline ends came to 7 bases. The CDR3 is 14 residues long. The chain's CDR3 is CASSLAGGNYGYTF. The CDR3 DNA follows: TGTGCCAGCAGCTTAGCGGGGGGAAACTATGGCTACACCTTC.

This clone occurred once. The J gene is TRBJ2-5, the V gene TRBV7-9; 10 positions agree with TRBD2. V dropped 3 bases and J dropped 4; count of bases not matched to a gene: 8. Germline V gene sequence: CDR1 SEHNR, CDR2 FQNEAQ (reference sequence). The CDR3 is 16 residues long. DNA for the CDR3: TGTGCCAGCAGCTTTTCTGAGCGGGGGGGCGGAGAGACCCAGTACTTC. Translation: CASSFSERGGGETQYF.

The rearrangement links TRBV9 to TRBJ2-2, with D possibly TRBD2 on 5 matching bases. Germline lookup yields CDR1 SGDLS and CDR2 YYNGEE. The CDR3 spans 13 residues. Trimming removed 0 bases from V and 7 bases from J, with 7 bases in between. This chain's CDR3 is CASSVGGLGELFF. The CDR3 DNA sequence: TGTGCCAGCAGCGTAGGAGGGCTCGGGGAGCTGTTTTTT.

The chain has TRBV25-1 and TRBJ2-3; possibly TRBD1 or TRBD2 for D (5 bases each). From germline, CDR1 is MGHDK and CDR2 SYGVNS. Trimming stripped 5 bases from V and 2 bases from J, with 14 bases between. CDR3 length equals 15 residues. The CDR3 loop reads CASSNGGPYTDTQYF. As DNA, the CDR3 is TGTGCCAGCAGTAATGGGGGACCATACACAGATACGCAGTATTTT. Full variable domain (missing parts from reference TRBV25-1 and TRBJ2-3): EADIYQTPRYLVIGTGKKITLECSQTMGHDKMYWYQQDPGMELHLIHYSYGVNSTEKGDLSSESTVSRIRTEHFPLTLESARPSHTSQYLCASSNGGPYTDTQYFGPGTRLTVL.

The rearrangement links TRBV6-5 to TRBJ1-1; the D gene is possibly TRBD1 (5 bases). Trimming pared 2 bases from V and 2 bases from J, leaving 12 bases between. Germline lookup yields CDR1 MNHEY and CDR2 SVGAGI. CDR3 length equals 15 residues. CDR3 coding DNA: TGTGCCAGCAGTTACGGTTGGGGCAGCAACACTGAAGCTTTCTTT. Its translation is CASSYGWGSNTEAFF.

The chain is built from TRBV19 and TRBJ2-7; possibly TRBD2 for D (5 bases). This CDR3 has 14 amino acids. V lost 1 base and J 2 bases, leaving 9 bases between the germline ends. Germline V gives CDR1 LNHDA, CDR2 SQIVND (reference sequence). In nucleotides, the CDR3 is TGTGCCAGTAGTATAGTCCGGGGAGCCTACGAGCAGTACTTC. As protein: CASSIVRGAYEQYF. Full variable domain (remainder filled in from reference TRBV19 and TRBJ2-7): DGGITQSPKYLFRKEGQNVTLSCEQNLNHDAMYWYRQDPGQGLRLIYYSQIVNDFQKGDIAEGYSVSREKKESFPLTVTSAQKNPTAFYLCASSIVRGAYEQYFGPGTRLTVT.

This chain joins TRBV27 and TRBJ2-3; a possible D gene is TRBD2 (7 bases). V gave up 3 bases and J gave up 1 base, with 17 bases separating them. The CDR3 spans 17 residues. CDR1 and CDR2 from the germline V gene are MNHEY and SMNVEV (reference sequence). CDR3 in DNA: TGTGCCAGCAGTTTGGGGGGGGCACATCTCGGCACAGATACGCAGTATTTT. It codes for CASSLGGAHLGTDTQYF.

The chain carries TRBV28 and TRBJ2-3, with TRBD2 matching over 7 bases. CDR1 and CDR2 from the germline V gene are MDHEN and SYDVKM. The CDR3 extends over 14 amino acids. V dropped 5 bases and J dropped 3; count of bases not matched to a gene: 5. The CDR3 spells CASSRTSTTDTQYF. In DNA form, the CDR3 reads TGTGCCAGCAGTCGGACTAGTACGACAGATACGCAGTATTTT.

In this sample, this clone turned up many times. V is TRBV6-5 and J is TRBJ2-7, with 7 bases that match TRBD1. CDR1 and CDR2 from the germline V gene are MNHEY and SVGAGI. The CDR3 extends over 14 amino acids. V lost 6 bases, J lost 4 bases, and 9 bases stayed unmatched. This chain's CDR3 is CASRLPGQLYEQYF. In nucleotides, the CDR3 is TGTGCCAGCAGACTACCGGGACAGCTGTACGAGCAGTACTTC.

This clone was observed once. V gene TRBV7-8 combines with J gene TRBJ2-2; no clear D. The CDR3 runs to 15 residues. Germline V CDR1 and CDR2: SGHVS, FQNEAQ. Trimming took 1 base from V and 5 from J, leaving 11 bases between them. CDR3: CASSLGGSWTGELFF. CDR3 nucleotides: TGTGCCAGCAGCTTAGGAGGTTCCTGGACCGGGGAGCTGTTTTTT.

The CDR3 reads CASSWESTYEQYF. CDR3 bases: TGTGCCAGCAGCTGGGAATCGACTTACGAGCAGTACTTC. The rearrangement joins TRBV5-6 to TRBJ2-7; D is unclear. The CDR3 loop spans 13 amino acids. Between the trimmed V and J ends, which lost 3 bases and 4 bases, there was a span of 11 bases. From germline, CDR1 is SGHDT and CDR2 YYEEEE.

V is TRBV7-9 and J is TRBJ2-6; no firm D call. This CDR3 contains 15 residues. V was trimmed by 3 bases and J by 0 bases, leaving 6 bases between them. CDR1 and CDR2 from the germline V gene are SEHNR and FQNEAQ (reference sequence). CDR3 region: CASSFTSSGANVLTF. CDR3 in DNA: TGTGCCAGCAGCTTTACAAGCTCTGGGGCCAACGTCCTGACTTTC.

This chain uses TRBV5-1 with TRBJ1-2, with D perhaps TRBD1 (5 bases). Germline V CDR1 and CDR2: SGHRS, YFSETQ. The V end lost 0 bases, the J end lost 4 bases, and 13 bases lay between the germline ends. There are 15 residues in the CDR3. CDR3 DNA sequence: TGCGCCAGCAGCTTGGTTGCGGGGGACGGCTATGGCTACACCTTC. This encodes CASSLVAGDGYGYTF.

This chain connects TRBV5-1 to TRBJ2-2; D is uncertain. Trimming removed 4 bases at V and 7 bases at J, with 8 bases between. CDR3 length: 12 residues. Germline-derived CDR1 and CDR2 are SGHRS and YFSETQ. The CDR3 DNA follows: TGCGCCAGCAGCGGGGAAGACGGGGAGCTGTTTTTT. Translated: CASSGEDGELFF.

The gene calls are TRBV19 and TRBJ2-6; perhaps TRBD2 as D (5 bases). There are 17 residues in the CDR3. Trimming took off 11 bases at V and 0 bases at J, with 20 bases between the two ends. Germline CDR1 LNHDA, CDR2 SQIVND (reference sequence). The CDR3 here is CAWSRANLFSGANVLTF. The CDR3 region has the DNA TGTGCCTGGTCGAGGGCCAATTTGTTCTCTGGGGCCAACGTCCTGACTTTC.

The V gene is TRBV19, the J gene TRBJ1-3, with 7 nucleotides matching TRBD1. Looked up from germline, CDR1 is LNHDA and CDR2 is SQIVND (reference sequence). The V and J ends lost 3 bases and 1 base, in that order; junction bases with no gene match: 9. This CDR3 region has 17 residues. The CDR3 DNA is TGTGCCAGTAGTATCGGGAAGGGGGGACAGTCTGGAAACACCATATATTTT. Amino acids: CASSIGKGGQSGNTIYF.

The chain couples TRBV5-8 to TRBJ2-1, with a possible D match to TRBD2 (6 bases). CDR1 is SGHTS, CDR2 YDEGEE, per germline. V lost 3 bases and J 2 bases, leaving 15 bases between the germline ends. There are 16 residues in the CDR3. The CDR3 spells CASSSNRDFTYNEQFF. The CDR3 DNA follows: TGTGCCAGCAGCTCGAACCGGGACTTCACCTACAATGAGCAGTTCTTC. Variable domain in full (rest from reference TRBV5-8 and TRBJ2-1): EAGVTQSPTHLIKTRGQQATLRCSPISGHTSVYWYQQALGLGLQFLLWYDEGEERNRGNFPPRFSGRQFPNYSSELNVNALELEDSALYLCASSSNRDFTYNEQFFGPGTRLTVL.

This clone is a singleton in its sample. This chain joins TRBV2 and TRBJ2-5; the D gene is possibly TRBD2 (5 bases). The CDR3 has 13 residues. The V gene's germline CDR1 is SNHLY and CDR2 FYNNEI. V lost 3 bases, J lost 4 bases, and 9 bases lay in between. CDR3 in DNA: TGTGCCAGCAGTGAGCCAGGAGGAGAGACCCAGTACTTC. Translating it yields CASSEPGGETQYF.

This chain connects TRBV12-3 or TRBV12-4 to TRBJ1-5; D unclear. V was clipped by 6 bases and J by 2 bases, with 8 bases between them. There are 13 residues in the CDR3. In nucleotides, the CDR3 is TGTGCCAGCAGGAGTTGGGGCAATCAGCCCCAGCATTTT. Encoded protein: CASRSWGNQPQHF.